This T cell receptor gamma chain was captured in a study of gamma-delta chains in newborns, infants, children. Study-level information: Innate gammadelta T cells reportedly expand polyclonally right after birth, driven by microbial exposure, per the title.

TCRdb reanalysed the reads with CATT. The sample has approximately 500 gamma-chain clones, 85% to 90% seen once. CDR3 length equals 29 residues. Germline CDR1 and CDR2: GITISATS and ISYDGTV (reference sequence). The V gene is listed as TRGV9; no J gene was called. The TCR comes from a child who was a newborn, infant or young child, either healthy, febrile or measles-vaccinated (not recorded which). This table probably holds off-target reads from a library built for another chain. The material was blood, obtained at baseline. Here the CDR3 reads CACDEALGDNPAGSWDTRQMFFGTSIKLF. The CDR3 DNA sequence: TGTGCCTGTGACGAAGCCTTGGGGGATAACCCGGCTGGCTCCTGGGACACCCGACAGATGTTTTTCGGAACTAGCATCAAACTCTTC.